One and the same sample provided the 16 T cell receptor beta chains below, sequenced in a study of blood T cell repertoires in COVID-19. The repertoire was sequenced with immunoSEQ multiplex PCR; TCRdb's copy has only in-frame clones and lacks some. The sample shows 250,000 to 350,000 clones, around 83% of them seen only once. Sequencing was done on a sample of peripheral blood. These receptors all stem from a woman aged 45-59 years with acute or convalescent COVID-19.

The chain is built from TRBV5-4 and TRBJ2-7; D may be TRBD2 (6 bases). From germline, CDR1 is SGHNT and CDR2 YYREEE (reference sequence). There are 14 residues in the CDR3. V was clipped by 0 bases and J by 7 bases, with 14 bases between them. The CDR3 DNA follows: TGTGCCAGCAGCTTGGGTCGGGGGACTCGGGAGCAGTACTTC. Translated: CASSLGRGTREQYF.

The CDR3 spells CAIRRLPIQGTPLSYSNTGELFF. The CDR3 nucleotides read TGTGCCATCAGGAGGTTACCTATACAGGGGACGCCACTCAGTTATTCGAACACCGGGGAGCTGTTTTTT. The gene calls are TRBV10-3 and TRBJ2-2; 7 bases are shared with TRBD1. The V gene's germline CDR1 is ENHRY and CDR2 SYGVKD. Trimming removed 6 bases from V and 0 bases from J; junction bases left unmatched: 28. The CDR3 extends over 23 amino acids.

The gene calls are TRBV4-2 and TRBJ2-1; D may be TRBD2 (7 bases). The CDR3 loop spans 14 amino acids. Germline CDR1 reads LGHNA; CDR2 reads YNFKEQ. V shed 0 bases and J shed 7 bases, with 10 bases lying between them. CDR3 nucleotide sequence: TGTGCCAGCAGCCAAGAGGGGGGGCTGAATGAGCAGTTCTTC. Encoded protein: CASSQEGGLNEQFF.

This chain connects TRBV19 to TRBJ1-1; D may be TRBD1 (6 bases). Germline CDR1 LNHDA, CDR2 SQIVND (reference sequence). This CDR3 is 13 amino acids long. The V gene lost 4 bases and the J gene lost 3 bases, with 9 bases spanning the gap. The CDR3 sequence: CASSTGADTEAFF. Here the CDR3 DNA reads TGTGCCAGTAGTACAGGGGCTGACACTGAAGCTTTCTTT. The whole variable domain, filled in from reference TRBV19 and TRBJ1-1, reads DGGITQSPKYLFRKEGQNVTLSCEQNLNHDAMYWYRQDPGQGLRLIYYSQIVNDFQKGDIAEGYSVSREKKESFPLTVTSAQKNPTAFYLCASSTGADTEAFFGQGTRLTVV.

This clone was seen a single time. The V and J genes are TRBV5-4 and TRBJ2-3; D is uncertain. Trimming took off 1 base at V and 2 bases at J, with 5 bases between the two ends. Germline V gene data show CDR1 as SGHNT and CDR2 as YYREEE (reference sequence). There are 13 residues in the CDR3. The CDR3 sequence: CASSLTNTDTQYF. The DNA for the CDR3 is TGTGCCAGCAGCTTGACAAACACAGATACGCAGTATTTT.

There are a few counts of this clone. CDR3 bases: TGCGCCAGCAGCCCTCTAATGAACACCGGGGAGCTGTTTTTT. Encoded protein: CASSPLMNTGELFF. The chain uses TRBV10-1 and TRBJ2-2; D remains ambiguous. Germline V gene sequence: CDR1 WNHNN, CDR2 SYGVQD (reference sequence). V lost 6 bases to trimming and J lost 1 base, with 9 bases between them. The CDR3 has 14 residues.

This clone was seen a few times. The chain uses TRBV5-4 and TRBJ1-2, with TRBD1 as a possible D gene (5 bases). V was pared by 4 bases and J by 8 bases, with 12 bases between. The CDR3 is 12 residues long. Germline V gene sequence: CDR1 SGHNT, CDR2 YYREEE (reference sequence). The CDR3 region has the DNA TGTGCCAGCAGCCCAGACAGAAACGGCTACACCTTC. Encoded protein: CASSPDRNGYTF.

The CDR3 coding sequence is TGTGCCTGGAGTCTAGAACAGAGGCGGGACACTGAAGCTTTCTTT. Amino acids: CAWSLEQRRDTEAFF. The rearrangement links TRBV30 to TRBJ1-1; D is ambiguous. This CDR3 has 15 amino acids. Germline V gives CDR1 GTSNPN, CDR2 SVGIG (reference sequence). V lost 2 bases to trimming and J lost 3 bases, with 16 bases between them.

This clone has just one count. V is TRBV2 and J is TRBJ2-3; tentatively, D is TRBD2 (6 bases). This CDR3 is 13 amino acids long. Germline V gene data show CDR1 as SNHLY and CDR2 as FYNNEI. V was cut by 4 bases and J by 6 bases, with 11 bases left in between. The CDR3 protein is CASSVWGRDTQYF. DNA for the CDR3: TGTGCCAGCAGTGTGTGGGGGAGGGATACGCAGTATTTT. Full variable domain (outside the CDR3, taken from reference TRBV2 and TRBJ2-3): EPEVTQTPSHQVTQMGQEVILRCVPISNHLYFYWYRQILGQKVEFLVSFYNNEISEKSEIFDDQFSVERPDGSNFTLKIRSTKLEDSAMYFCASSVWGRDTQYFGPGTRLTVL.

This chain links TRBV24-1 with TRBJ1-1, with 11 nucleotides matching TRBD1. The CDR3 runs 13 residues. The V segment lost 7 bases and the J segment 4 bases; nucleotides outside the gene matches: 1. Germline CDR1 reads KGHDR; CDR2 reads SFDVKD. Here the CDR3 DNA reads TGTGCCACCAGGGACAGGGGGCTCACTGAAGCTTTCTTT. Its protein product is CATRDRGLTEAFF.

This clone was detected only once. The chain combines TRBV2 with TRBJ2-6; 7 nucleotides line up with TRBD1. The length of the CDR3 is 15 residues. The V segment lost 9 bases and the J segment 0 bases; nucleotides outside the gene matches: 5. Germline CDR1 SNHLY, CDR2 FYNNEI. The CDR3 region has the DNA TGTGCCAGATCAGGGGGAACCTCTGGGGCCAACGTCCTGACTTTC. Residues: CARSGGTSGANVLTF.

The J gene is TRBJ2-2, the V gene TRBV25-1; the D is unclear. The CDR3 contains 14 residues. V lost 0 bases to trimming and J lost 5 bases, with 7 bases between them. Germline lookup yields CDR1 MGHDK and CDR2 SYGVNS. Written as DNA, the CDR3 is TGTGCCAGCAGTGAATACAGTGCTACCGGGGAGCTGTTTTTT. Protein: CASSEYSATGELFF.

This chain uses TRBV6-2 or TRBV6-3 with TRBJ1-5; possible D gene TRBD1, 5 bases. Trimming took 0 bases from V and 0 from J, leaving 15 bases between them. The CDR3 totals 18 residues. CDR1 and CDR2 from the germline V gene are MNHEY and SVGEGT. The CDR3 DNA follows: TGTGCCAGCAGTTACTCGAGAAGGGGTGGGGCTAGCAATCAGCCCCAGCATTTT. This gives the protein CASSYSRRGGASNQPQHF.

The rearrangement joins TRBV10-3 to TRBJ2-3, with TRBD2 matching over 9 bases. The V gene end was trimmed by 5 bases and the J gene end by 1 base; junction bases not matched to a gene: 1. The V gene's germline CDR1 is ENHRY and CDR2 SYGVKD. The CDR3 contains 14 residues. Here the CDR3 reads CAISPSGGTDTQYF. The CDR3 nucleotides are TGTGCCATCAGTCCTAGCGGGGGCACAGATACGCAGTATTTT.

The V and J genes are TRBV30 and TRBJ2-5; D perhaps matches TRBD1 (6 bases). The germline V gene encodes CDR1 GTSNPN and CDR2 SVGIG (reference sequence). CDR3 size: 13 residues. V lost 2 bases and J lost 4, with 11 bases in between. CDR3 in DNA: TGTGCCTGGAGTAGGGGACACGGAGAGACCCAGTACTTC. This sequence encodes CAWSRGHGETQYF. Complete variable domain (other parts from reference TRBV30 and TRBJ2-5): SQTIHQWPATLVQPVGSPLSLECTVEGTSNPNLYWYRQAAGRGLQLLFYSVGIGQISSEVPQNLSASRPQDRQFILSSKKLLLSDSGFYLCAWSRGHGETQYFGPGTRLLVL.

V and J are TRBV15 and TRBJ2-7; 12 nucleotides line up with TRBD2. With 4 bases clipped from V and 5 bases from J, the junction kept 3 bases outside the gene matches. This CDR3 region has 14 residues. In germline, CDR1 is LNHNV, CDR2 YYDKDF (reference sequence). The CDR3 is CATSKTSGGNEQYV. The CDR3 DNA follows: TGTGCCACCAGCAAGACTAGCGGGGGCAACGAGCAGTACGTC.